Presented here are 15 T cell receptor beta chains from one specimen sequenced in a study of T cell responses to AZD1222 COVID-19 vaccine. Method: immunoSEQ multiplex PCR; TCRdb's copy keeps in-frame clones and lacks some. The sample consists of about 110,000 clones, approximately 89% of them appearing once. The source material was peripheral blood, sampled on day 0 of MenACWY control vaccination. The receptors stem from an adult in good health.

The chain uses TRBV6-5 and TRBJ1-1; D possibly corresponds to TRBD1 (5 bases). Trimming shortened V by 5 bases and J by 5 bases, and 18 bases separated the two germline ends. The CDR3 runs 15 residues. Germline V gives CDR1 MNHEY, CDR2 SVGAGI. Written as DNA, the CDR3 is TGTGCCAGCAGTCCGTCCGGGACGGAGGGGACTGAAGCTTTCTTT. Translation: CASSPSGTEGTEAFF.

CDR3 coding DNA: TGTGCCAGCAGTTATGGTGGGCATCAGCCCCAGCATTTT. Protein: CASSYGGHQPQHF. The chain combines TRBV6-5 with TRBJ1-5; D ambiguous. This CDR3 is 13 amino acids long. Trimming cost V 3 bases and J 5 bases, with 8 bases left between them. Germline V gives CDR1 MNHEY, CDR2 SVGAGI.

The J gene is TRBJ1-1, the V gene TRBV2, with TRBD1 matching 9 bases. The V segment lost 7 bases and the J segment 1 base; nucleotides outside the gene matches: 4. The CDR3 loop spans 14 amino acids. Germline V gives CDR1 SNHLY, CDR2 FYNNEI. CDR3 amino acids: CASTWGQGNTEAFF. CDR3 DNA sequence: TGTGCCAGCACCTGGGGACAGGGGAACACTGAAGCTTTCTTT.

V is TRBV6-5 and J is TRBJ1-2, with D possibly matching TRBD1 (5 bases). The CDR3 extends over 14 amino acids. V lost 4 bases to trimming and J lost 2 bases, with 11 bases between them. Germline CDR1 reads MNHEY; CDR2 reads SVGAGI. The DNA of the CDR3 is TGTGCCAGCAGTTTCCTAAGGGGCAACTATGGCTACACCTTC. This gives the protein CASSFLRGNYGYTF.

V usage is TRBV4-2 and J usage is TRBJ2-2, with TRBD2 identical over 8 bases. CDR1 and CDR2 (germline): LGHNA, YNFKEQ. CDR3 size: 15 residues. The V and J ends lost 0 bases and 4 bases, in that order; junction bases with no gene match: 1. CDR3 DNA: TGTGCCAGCAGCCAAGATCTAGCGGGCACCGGGGAGCTGTTTTTT. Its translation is CASSQDLAGTGELFF.

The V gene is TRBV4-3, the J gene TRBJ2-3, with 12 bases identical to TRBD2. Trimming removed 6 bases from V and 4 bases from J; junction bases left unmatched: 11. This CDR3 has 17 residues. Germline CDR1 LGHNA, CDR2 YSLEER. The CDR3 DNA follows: TGCGCCAGCAGTCCGATTCTAGCGGGGGGGCCCGCAGATACGCAGTATTTT. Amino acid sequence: CASSPILAGGPADTQYF.

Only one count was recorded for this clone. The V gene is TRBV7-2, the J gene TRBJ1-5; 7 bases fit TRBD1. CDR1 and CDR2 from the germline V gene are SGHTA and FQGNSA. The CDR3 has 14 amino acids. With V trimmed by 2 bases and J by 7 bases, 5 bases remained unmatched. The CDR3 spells CASSLMAGGQPQHF. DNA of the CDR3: TGTGCCAGCAGCTTAATGGCAGGGGGACAGCCCCAGCATTTT.

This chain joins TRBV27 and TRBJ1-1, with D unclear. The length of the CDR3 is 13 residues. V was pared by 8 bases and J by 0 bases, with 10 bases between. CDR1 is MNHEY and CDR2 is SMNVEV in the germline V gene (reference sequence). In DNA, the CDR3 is TGTGCCAGCCAGGCAGGATTGAACACTGAAGCTTTCTTT. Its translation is CASQAGLNTEAFF.

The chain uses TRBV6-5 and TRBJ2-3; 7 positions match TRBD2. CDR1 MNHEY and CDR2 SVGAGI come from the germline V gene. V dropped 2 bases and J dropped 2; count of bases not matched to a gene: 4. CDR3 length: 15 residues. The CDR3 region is CASSYTAGVTDTQYF. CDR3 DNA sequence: TGTGCCAGCAGTTACACGGCGGGGGTCACAGATACGCAGTATTTT.

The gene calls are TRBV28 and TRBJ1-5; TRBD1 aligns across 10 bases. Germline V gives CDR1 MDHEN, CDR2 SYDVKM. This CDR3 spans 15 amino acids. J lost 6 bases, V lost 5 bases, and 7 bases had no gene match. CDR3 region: CASSPDWDRGQPQHF. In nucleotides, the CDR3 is TGTGCCAGCAGTCCCGACTGGGACAGGGGTCAGCCCCAGCATTTT.

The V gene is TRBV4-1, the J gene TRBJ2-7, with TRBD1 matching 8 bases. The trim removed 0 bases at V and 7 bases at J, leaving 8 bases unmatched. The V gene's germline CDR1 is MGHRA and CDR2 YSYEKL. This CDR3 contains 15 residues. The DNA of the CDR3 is TGCGCCAGCAGCCAAGATGGACAGGGAGGTAGAGAGCAGTACTTC. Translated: CASSQDGQGGREQYF.

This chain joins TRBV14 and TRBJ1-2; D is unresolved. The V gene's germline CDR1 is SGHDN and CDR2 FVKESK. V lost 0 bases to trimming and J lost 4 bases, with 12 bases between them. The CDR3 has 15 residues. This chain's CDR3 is CASSQDFDGFYGYTF. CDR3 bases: TGTGCCAGCAGCCAAGATTTTGACGGCTTCTATGGCTACACCTTC. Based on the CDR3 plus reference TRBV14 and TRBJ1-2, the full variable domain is EAGVTQFPSHSVIEKGQTVTLRCDPISGHDNLYWYRRVMGKEIKFLLHFVKESKQDESGMPNNRFLAERTGGTYSTLKVQPAELEDSGVYFCASSQDFDGFYGYTFGSGTRLTVV.

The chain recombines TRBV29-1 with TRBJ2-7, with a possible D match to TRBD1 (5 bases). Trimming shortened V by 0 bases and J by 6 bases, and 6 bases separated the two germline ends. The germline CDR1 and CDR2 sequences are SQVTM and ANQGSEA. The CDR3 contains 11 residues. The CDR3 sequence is CSVEERGEQYF. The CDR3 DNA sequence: TGCAGCGTTGAAGAAAGGGGCGAGCAGTACTTC.

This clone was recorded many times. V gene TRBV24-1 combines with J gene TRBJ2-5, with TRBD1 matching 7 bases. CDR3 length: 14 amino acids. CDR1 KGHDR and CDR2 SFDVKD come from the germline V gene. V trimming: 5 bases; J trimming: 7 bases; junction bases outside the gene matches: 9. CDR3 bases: TGTGCCACCAGTGTTACAGGGGCCCAGGGGACCCAGTACTTC. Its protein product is CATSVTGAQGTQYF.

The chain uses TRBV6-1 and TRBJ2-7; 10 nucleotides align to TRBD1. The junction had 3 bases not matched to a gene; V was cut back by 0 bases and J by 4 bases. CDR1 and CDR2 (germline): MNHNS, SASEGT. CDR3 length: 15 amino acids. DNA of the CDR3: TGTGCCAGCAGTGAAGCGCTGGACAGGGGGTACGAGCAGTACTTC. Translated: CASSEALDRGYEQYF.